Listed here is a single T cell receptor (beta chain). This clone has a single count. It has no known antigen specificity. Base qualities are not provided; no much larger clone lies one nucleotide away. The data originate from a study of OX40 agonist ivuxolimab in advanced cancers. Regarding the study in general: The costimulatory receptor OX40 (CD134) was targeted by ivuxolimab, a fully human IgG2 agonistic monoclonal antibody. Of the roughly 52 dose-escalation patients, hepatocellular carcinoma was present in about 20, melanoma in approximately 15, renal cell carcinoma in 9 and head and neck cancer in 9. Prior anti-PD-1, anti-PD-L1 or anti-CTLA-4 therapy was permitted, and checkpoint inhibitors had been received by less than 45% of dose-escalation patients. Partial responses were achieved by three dose-escalation patients, of whom one had hepatocellular carcinoma and two had cutaneous melanoma. The purpose of peripheral TCRbeta sequencing was to test whether ivuxolimab changed TCR sequence diversity and led to clonal T-cell expansion. Intravenous ivuxolimab was administered to patients every 2 weeks at six dose levels: 0.01, 0.1, 0.3, 1.5, 3 and 10 mg/kg. The paper covers the monotherapy dose-escalation part of the phase I ivuxolimab trial, which included N of about 51 patients. In the dose-escalation cohort, 82.7% of patients were male, and the mean age was roughly 60 years, with a range of roughly 20 to 79.

Genomic DNA was isolated from the sorted cells so that the TCRbeta CDR3 region could be sequenced. TCRbeta CDR3 regions were sequenced using the immunoSEQ Assay. Not all clones reach the TCRdb copy of this immuneACCESS table, which keeps in-frame sequences only. Checked studies attribute under half of the gap to unresolved V genes and leave the rest unexplained. The sample has about 19,000 clones on record, about 89% of them singletons. 50% to 65% of the sample is taken by the ten largest. The trial excluded patients who had a history of autoimmune disease or were on systemic immunosuppression. Peripheral blood for TCR sequencing was collected from all dose cohorts at baseline, on cycle 4 day 1, and on cycle 7 day 1. The samples were drawn from a first-in-human, open-label, multicenter phase I dose-escalation trial of ivuxolimab. Adults with locally advanced or metastatic head and neck squamous cell, hepatocellular, melanoma or renal cell carcinoma were enrolled in the trial. Before TCR sequencing, CD4+ and CD8+ T cells were separately sorted from peripheral blood.

Results and caveats for the whole study, not just this receptor: After ivuxolimab, expanded clones were on average more numerous among CD8+ T cells than among CD4+ T cells. Low levels of normalized T-cell clonal expansion were also seen in some patients who did not respond. At doses of 0.1 to 3.0 mg/kg, clonal expansion of both CD4+ and CD8+ blood T cells was observed from baseline to week 6. Which antigens the clonally expanded peripheral T cells were specific for was not determined. Partial responders in the 0.1-3.0 mg/kg groups had among the lowest normalized peripheral clonal expansion, especially among CD8+ T cells.

The cysteine opens and the phenylalanine closes a CDR3 of 12 amino acids. Only the CDR3 DNA stays, 36 bases, in frame from base 1. The chain employs TRBV21-1 and TRBJ1-5. TRBV21-1 is marked as a pseudogene. This specimen was CD4+ or CD8+ T cells sorted from blood, taken in a trial of the OX40 agonist ivuxolimab. The source of this sequence is an adult with an advanced solid tumor such as melanoma, head and neck, liver or kidney cancer. CDR3 reads: CALHWHHQPQHF. The DNA is TGTGCCCTACATTGGCATCATCAGCCCCAGCATTTT.